A selection of T cell receptor beta chains follows, all from one sample in a study of blood T cell repertoires in COVID-19. Profiled with immunoSEQ multiplex PCR; TCRdb holds only in-frame clones, not every one. The sample consists of 100,000 to 150,000 clones, almost 70% of them appearing once. The sequenced sample was peripheral blood. These receptors all come from a woman in her 70s with acute or convalescent COVID-19. CDR3s leave out the opening cysteine and the closing phenylalanine or tryptophan. The order of the fields is V gene, CDR3 protein.

TRBV21-1 ARGPGQRDGYT
TRBV5-1 ASSHIAAGTDTQY
TRBV4-1 ASSQDPNLAGGQEAQY
TRBV5-5 ASSWSGTGYEQY
TRBV7-9 ASSLLRASLTGNTIY
TRBV28 ASSFPGEGYT
TRBV5-1 ASSLEASANYGYT
TRBV29-1 SVEGLAGSSYEQY
TRBV28 ASSFFVSGELF
TRBV2 ASSEDQGLNEKLF
TRBV21-1 ASSKAPQGPQH
TRBV19 ASSITTGHGYT
TRBV6-2/TRBV6-3 ASSSLFYEQY
TRBV29-1 SIRLAGVPSYEQY
TRBV29-1 SVEDSQGATYEQY
TRBV12-3/TRBV12-4 ASSFSGDEQY
TRBV28 ASSLSTGRTGELF
TRBV19 ASSIGRQGNTEAF
TRBV28 ASSDPGLEAF
TRBV11-3 ASSSTGNTEAF